This T cell receptor beta chain was captured in a study of CXCR3-negative and CXCR3-positive naive CD8 T cells. General study findings and limits: Surface CD5 looked about the same in the naive subsets, so the authors worked out TCR strength from TRB CDR3 properties. For memory CD8+ cells diversity was much lower, but both naive subsets had comparably high diversity. The TRB CDR3s that CXCR3-positive naive cells carried were more hydrophobic than those of CXCR3-negative naive cells.

As concerns this clonotype: Its antigen is currently unknown.

This CDR3 is built from 13 residues. CDR1 and CDR2 from the germline V gene are ENHRY and SYGVKD. The TRB cDNA libraries were prepared by 5' RACE with UMI labels. After re-calling the 5' RACE reads, TCRdb lists one entry per CDR3 protein, DNA absent. The table counts over 70,000 distinct CDR3 sequences; 0.5% to 0.55% lies in the top ten. Phenotypically, naive CD8+ T cells corresponded to CD45RO-CCR7+CD27+CD95-. Specimen: naive CXCR3+ CD8+ T cells from blood. Subset indicated: CD45RO-CCR7+CD27+CD95- naive CD8+ T cells expressing CXCR3 (TNR3+). The TCR originated in a human donor in good health. Some clones in this sample may be carry-over from other donors' samples. The genes are TRBV10-3 and TRBJ2-7; the TRBD1 assignment by TCRdb is unverifiable without DNA. This chain's CDR3 is CAISERGAYEQYF.